The 31 T cell receptor beta chains below come from one sample, sequenced in a study of shared clonotypes between healthy human individuals. Cells designated naive CD8 were CD45RO-negative and were positively selected for CCR7, with terminally differentiated effector memory CD45RA+ cells excluded. TCRdb keeps only in-frame clones here, not all; method: immunoSEQ multiplex PCR. The sample includes under 2,000,000 clones, about 95% of them seen just once. The sequencing sample was made of naive CD8+ T cells sorted from blood. These receptors were collected from a man younger than 35 in good health.

With regard to this clone: The same CDR3 is also encoded by other DNA sequences in this sample. The V and J genes are TRBV9 and TRBJ2-7, with 8 bases matching TRBD2. Germline lookup yields CDR1 SGDLS and CDR2 YYNGEE. V dropped 0 bases and J dropped 5; count of bases not matched to a gene: 4. This CDR3 contains 14 residues. The CDR3 nucleotides are TGTGCCAGCAGCGTAGGCGGGGGGACTAACGAGCAGTACTTC. Translating it yields CASSVGGGTNEQYF.

The chain is built from TRBV7-2 and TRBJ1-1; tentatively, D is TRBD1 (6 bases). The CDR3 has 16 residues. The germline CDR1 and CDR2 sequences are SGHTA and FQGNSA. Trimming took 5 bases from V and 1 from J, leaving 17 bases between them. In DNA, the CDR3 is TGTGCCAGCAGCCCTGGGGGGGGGCTCCGGAACACTGAAGCTTTCTTT. Translating it yields CASSPGGGLRNTEAFF.

The chain carries TRBV9 and TRBJ1-2, with D hard to call. V was pared by 0 bases and J by 7 bases, with 31 bases between. CDR1 SGDLS and CDR2 YYNGEE come from the germline V gene. The CDR3 extends over 20 amino acids. CDR3: CASSVDPPPRIPGFSSGYTF. CDR3 nucleotide sequence: TGTGCCAGCAGCGTAGATCCCCCCCCCAGGATACCGGGATTTTCGAGTGGCTACACCTTC. Full variable domain (remainder filled in from reference TRBV9 and TRBJ1-2): DSGVTQTPKHLITATGQRVTLRCSPRSGDLSVYWYQQSLDQGLQFLIQYYNGEERAKGNILERFSAQQFPDLHSELNLSSLELGDSALYFCASSVDPPPRIPGFSSGYTFGSGTRLTVV.

For the CDR3, the DNA is TGTGCCAGCAGCGCGGACAGTGAAGCCTACGAGCAGTACTTC. This translates into CASSADSEAYEQYF. The chain joins TRBV9 to TRBJ2-7; D is possibly TRBD1 (6 bases). The CDR3 runs 14 residues. From germline, CDR1 is SGDLS and CDR2 YYNGEE. Trimming left V 3 bases short and J 2 bases short, with 12 bases between.

The chain couples TRBV28 to TRBJ1-1; D is unclear. V lost 2 bases to trimming and J lost 0 bases, with 10 bases between them. The CDR3 spans 15 residues. The germline V gene encodes CDR1 MDHEN and CDR2 SYDVKM. CDR3 sequence reads: CASSLAVTMNTEAFF. The CDR3, as DNA: TGTGCCAGCAGTTTAGCAGTTACCATGAACACTGAAGCTTTCTTT.

The chain has TRBV6-6 and TRBJ2-7; tentatively, D is TRBD1 (6 bases). Trimming left V 6 bases short and J 4 bases short, with 10 bases between. In germline, CDR1 is MNHNY, CDR2 SVGAGI (reference sequence). The CDR3 spans 12 residues. The CDR3 sequence is CASSQGIYEQYF. For the CDR3, the DNA is TGTGCCAGCAGCCAGGGGATTTACGAGCAGTACTTC.

J is TRBJ2-7 and V is TRBV15; 10 bases map to TRBD1. The V gene's germline CDR1 is LNHNV and CDR2 YYDKDF (reference sequence). The CDR3 is made up of 16 amino acids. Trimming cost V 2 bases and J 5 bases; bases outside gene matches: 9. CDR3 bases: TGTGCCACCAGCAGACTGCCGGGACAGGGGTACCACGAGCAGTACTTC. It is translated as CATSRLPGQGYHEQYF.

The chain carries TRBV30 and TRBJ1-1; D is undetermined. The CDR3 totals 10 residues. V gave up 8 bases and J gave up 5 bases, with 9 bases separating them. Germline-derived CDR1 and CDR2 are GTSNPN and SVGIG (reference sequence). The CDR3 DNA sequence: TGTGCCAGTGGAGAGACTGAAGCTTTCTTT. Its translation: CASGETEAFF.

Details on this clone: Other DNA sequences in this sample translate to the same CDR3. This rearrangement joins TRBV27 to TRBJ1-5; maybe TRBD1 (5 bases). Germline V CDR1 and CDR2: MNHEY, SMNVEV (reference sequence). The ends were cut back, 5 bases at V and 4 bases at J, with 12 bases in the middle. The CDR3 length is 14 residues. DNA for the CDR3: TGTGCCAGCAGTCCACTGGGGGGAAATCAGCCCCAGCATTTT. Its translation: CASSPLGGNQPQHF.

The genes are TRBV5-1 and TRBJ2-7; D not resolved. The CDR3 length is 13 residues. CDR1 and CDR2 (germline): SGHRS, YFSETQ. Deletions cut 4 bases from V and 5 bases from J, with 13 bases between. This CDR3 reads CASSPPSGDEQYF. Written as DNA, the CDR3 is TGCGCCAGCAGCCCCCCATCTGGGGACGAGCAGTACTTC.

Points on this clone: This sample also contains other DNA sequences that code for the same CDR3. The V gene is TRBV11-2, the J gene TRBJ1-2; the D is unclear. Germline-derived CDR1 and CDR2 are SGHAT and FQNNGV. The CDR3 length is 13 residues. Trimming took off 2 bases at V and 5 bases at J, with 9 bases between the two ends. This CDR3 is CASSLNGEYGYTF. CDR3 in DNA: TGTGCCAGCAGCTTAAATGGGGAATATGGCTACACCTTC.

The chain recombines TRBV2 with TRBJ2-7; 7 bases match TRBD2. The germline gives CDR1 SNHLY, CDR2 FYNNEI. This CDR3 spans 15 amino acids. V dropped 3 bases and J dropped 3; count of bases not matched to a gene: 8. CDR3 in amino acids: CASSDTLADNYEQYF. CDR3 DNA: TGTGCCAGCAGTGATACCCTAGCGGACAACTACGAGCAGTACTTC.

The gene calls are TRBV4-3 and TRBJ2-7, with TRBD1 matching over 10 bases. This CDR3 has 15 residues. Germline values: CDR1 LGHNA, CDR2 YSLEER. The V gene end was trimmed by 6 bases and the J gene end by 7 bases; junction bases not matched to a gene: 12. CDR3 loop: CASSQSSTGGGEQYF. The CDR3 DNA follows: TGCGCCAGCAGTCAATCATCGACAGGGGGCGGGGAGCAGTACTTC.

The chain has TRBV4-2 and TRBJ1-6; D might be TRBD1 (5 bases). CDR1 and CDR2 from the germline V gene are LGHNA and YNFKEQ. Trimming left V 3 bases short and J 5 bases short, with 14 bases between. This CDR3 contains 16 residues. The CDR3, as DNA: TGTGCCAGCAGCCACCCCTGGGGCATCGATAATTCACCCCTCCACTTT. This encodes CASSHPWGIDNSPLHF.

Worth noting for this clone: This CDR3 is also generated by other DNA sequences in the sample. V and J are TRBV6-5 and TRBJ2-1; 8 nucleotides line up with TRBD2. Per the germline V gene, CDR1 is MNHEY and CDR2 is SVGAGI. The CDR3 is 14 amino acids. V gave up 3 bases and J gave up 8 bases; unmatched junction bases: 6. The chain's CDR3 is CASSYGTSGDEQFF. The DNA for the CDR3 is TGTGCCAGCAGTTATGGGACTAGTGGCGATGAGCAGTTCTTC.

This chain links TRBV19 with TRBJ1-6; D is perhaps TRBD1 (6 bases). Germline lookup yields CDR1 LNHDA and CDR2 SQIVND (reference sequence). Trimming left V 7 bases short and J 14 bases short, with 21 bases between. The CDR3 is made up of 14 amino acids. The CDR3 reads CASNPGAGVGALHF. The CDR3 DNA reads as TGTGCCAGTAATCCGGGGGCCGGGGTAGGGGCCCTCCACTTT.

The chain has TRBV4-3 and TRBJ1-4; no reliable D call. Per germline, CDR1 LGHNA and CDR2 YSLEER. Trimming removed 0 bases from V and 6 bases from J, with 17 bases in between. This CDR3 is 17 amino acids long. CDR3 in DNA: TGCGCCAGCAGCCAAGAGAGGTGCGTAGGGTTGGATGAAAAACTGTTTTTT. Translating it yields CASSQERCVGLDEKLFF.

As to this clone: The sample has other DNA sequences that encode this CDR3 too. This sequence joins TRBV6-5 and TRBJ1-4; D ambiguous. With 0 bases removed from V and 5 bases from J, the gap between germline ends came to 7 bases. The CDR3 spans 14 residues. Germline V gene sequence: CDR1 MNHEY, CDR2 SVGAGI. The DNA of the CDR3 is TGTGCCAGCAGTTACTCTTTGGGGAATGAAAAACTGTTTTTT. It specifies CASSYSLGNEKLFF.

J is TRBJ2-2 and V is TRBV6-1; D is possibly TRBD2 (5 bases). CDR3 length equals 15 residues. Germline V CDR1 and CDR2: MNHNS, SASEGT. V lost 8 bases, J lost 3 bases, and 16 bases lay in between. CDR3 in DNA: TGTGCCAGCGCGATACGGGGTGCGTACACCGGGGAGCTGTTTTTT. Its protein product is CASAIRGAYTGELFF.

V and J are TRBV27 and TRBJ2-7; 11 nucleotides match TRBD2. The V gene end was trimmed by 5 bases and the J gene end by 1 base; junction bases not matched to a gene: 4. Germline CDR1 MNHEY, CDR2 SMNVEV (reference sequence). The CDR3 runs to 15 residues. CDR3 DNA: TGTGCCAGCAGTACAGGGACTAGCGGATCCTACGAGCAGTACTTC. It translates to CASSTGTSGSYEQYF.

The V and J genes are TRBV10-2 and TRBJ1-6; TRBD1 matches at 8 bases. In germline, CDR1 is WSHSY, CDR2 SAAADI. V lost 3 bases, J lost 6 bases, and 4 bases stayed unmatched. CDR3 length: 15 amino acids. In DNA form, the CDR3 reads TGCGCCAGCAGTGACAGGACAGGGTTTAATTCACCCCTCCACTTT. Encoded protein: CASSDRTGFNSPLHF.

About this clone: Other DNA sequences in the sample encode the same CDR3. The chain couples TRBV7-9 to TRBJ2-5; 7 bases map to TRBD2. The CDR3 loop spans 14 amino acids. CDR1 SEHNR and CDR2 FQNEAQ come from the germline V gene (reference sequence). The V segment lost 6 bases and the J segment 3 bases; nucleotides outside the gene matches: 7. The CDR3 sequence is CASSSLAGEETQYF. The CDR3 region has the DNA TGTGCCAGCAGTTCTTTGGCGGGAGAAGAGACCCAGTACTTC.

This chain joins TRBV13 and TRBJ2-7, with 7 bases aligning to TRBD1. The CDR3 consists of 15 residues. Per germline, CDR1 PRHDT and CDR2 FYEKMQ (reference sequence). Trimming at V came to 7 bases and at J to 6 bases, leaving 15 bases not matched to a gene. The CDR3 DNA follows: TGTGCCAGCACCCCCATCTCAGGGGGAATGGGCGAGCAGTACTTC. Protein: CASTPISGGMGEQYF.

This chain uses TRBV28 with TRBJ1-5; 7 bases match TRBD1. The CDR3 loop spans 16 amino acids. Trimming removed 3 bases from V and 4 bases from J; junction bases left unmatched: 9. The germline V gene encodes CDR1 MDHEN and CDR2 SYDVKM. CDR3 sequence (DNA): TGTGCCAGCAGTTTCTCCCGACAGGGAGCAAATCAGCCCCAGCATTTT. It yields the protein CASSFSRQGANQPQHF.

The chain recombines TRBV5-3 with TRBJ1-2, with a possible D match to TRBD1 (5 bases). Being an ORF, TRBV5-3 has a function that is uncertain. The length of the CDR3 is 14 residues. The V and J ends lost 2 bases and 4 bases respectively, with 12 bases between them. The CDR3 sequence: CARSFPGTCYGYTF. Here the CDR3 DNA reads TGTGCCAGAAGCTTCCCCGGGACTTGCTATGGCTACACCTTC.

This chain uses TRBV13 with TRBJ1-6; maybe TRBD1 (6 bases). This CDR3 has 18 residues. V was clipped by 6 bases and J by 1 base, with 19 bases between them. CDR1 and CDR2 from the germline V gene are PRHDT and FYEKMQ (reference sequence). For the CDR3, the DNA is TGTGCCAGCAGGAACCGTGGGGGGGCAGATTCCTATAATTCACCCCTCCACTTT. Its protein product is CASRNRGGADSYNSPLHF. The full variable domain, rest sourced from reference TRBV13 and TRBJ1-6, is AAGVIQSPRHLIKEKRETATLKCYPIPRHDTVYWYQQGPGQDPQFLISFYEKMQSDKGSIPDRFSAQQFSDYHSELNMSSLELGDSALYFCASRNRGGADSYNSPLHFGNGTRLTVT.

The chain uses TRBV5-6 and TRBJ1-2; 8 positions match TRBD1. The CDR3 covers 16 residues. CDR1 and CDR2 from the germline V gene are SGHDT and YYEEEE. The junction had 10 bases not matched to a gene; V was cut back by 4 bases and J by 2 bases. As DNA, the CDR3 is TGTGCCAGCAGCGTCGTCCCGGGACAGGAGAACTATGGCTACACCTTC. This translates into CASSVVPGQENYGYTF.

The table lists this clone with a count of one. V usage is TRBV7-2 and J usage is TRBJ2-1; 12 bases are shared with TRBD2. Losses at the gene ends were 4 bases for V and 2 bases for J; bases not matched to a gene: 6. Germline V gene sequence: CDR1 SGHTA, CDR2 FQGNSA. CDR3 length equals 17 residues. CDR3 protein: CASSSTLAGGTYNEQFF. DNA of the CDR3: TGTGCCAGCAGCTCCACCCTAGCGGGGGGGACCTACAATGAGCAGTTCTTC. Variable domain in full (rest from reference TRBV7-2 and TRBJ2-1): GAGVSQSPSNKVTEKGKDVELRCDPISGHTALYWYRQSLGQGLEFLIYFQGNSAPDKSGLPSDRFSAERTGGSVSTLTIQRTQQEDSAVYLCASSSTLAGGTYNEQFFGPGTRLTVL.

This clone came up a few times. This chain uses TRBV10-2 with TRBJ2-7, with D hard to call. V gave up 3 bases and J gave up 2 bases, with 2 bases separating them. The germline gives CDR1 WSHSY, CDR2 SAAADI. The CDR3 extends over 11 amino acids. In DNA form, the CDR3 reads TGCGCCAGCAGTGACCCCTACGAGCAGTACTTC. It yields the protein CASSDPYEQYF.

This chain joins TRBV4-1 and TRBJ1-6; no reliable D call. Germline lookup yields CDR1 MGHRA and CDR2 YSYEKL. This CDR3 region has 14 residues. V lost 0 bases, J lost 8 bases, and 8 bases lay in between. The CDR3 region is CASSQDESYSPLHF. The CDR3 nucleotides read TGCGCCAGCAGCCAAGATGAATCCTATTCACCCCTCCACTTT.

The chain is built from TRBV5-6 and TRBJ2-3, with D perhaps matching TRBD2 (5 bases). The germline CDR1 and CDR2 sequences are SGHDT and YYEEEE. Trimming left V 7 bases short and J 2 bases short, with 17 bases between. This CDR3 spans 15 amino acids. This CDR3 reads CASRSVGVFTDTQYF. CDR3 DNA: TGTGCCAGCCGGTCTGTCGGGGTCTTCACAGATACGCAGTATTTT.